Following are 27 T cell receptor beta chains from one sample sequenced in a study of blood T cell repertoires in COVID-19. Using immunoSEQ multiplex PCR, the repertoire was profiled, and TCRdb retains in-frame clones only, with some absent. Of approximately 170,000 clones in the sample, approximately 91% were seen once. Sequencing input: peripheral blood. These receptors were obtained from a man younger than 35 with COVID-19, enrolled during active disease.

The genes are TRBV30 and TRBJ1-2; D gene ambiguous. In germline, CDR1 is GTSNPN, CDR2 SVGIG (reference sequence). Between the trimmed V and J ends, which lost 3 bases and 8 bases, there was a span of 10 bases. The CDR3 loop spans 11 amino acids. The CDR3 reads CAWRTRKGYTF. In DNA, the CDR3 is TGTGCCTGGAGGACAAGAAAGGGCTACACCTTC.

The sample holds a few counts of this clone. V usage is TRBV25-1 and J usage is TRBJ1-2, with D possibly matching TRBD1 (5 bases). This CDR3 region has 14 residues. V lost 2 bases to trimming and J lost 4 bases, with 11 bases between them. The germline V gene has CDR1 MGHDK and CDR2 SYGVNS. The CDR3 loop reads CASSEPSGLYGYTF. CDR3 nucleotide sequence: TGTGCCAGCAGTGAACCCTCAGGGCTCTATGGCTACACCTTC.

This clone was counted a single time. Additional DNA sequences in this sample encode the identical CDR3. The chain links TRBV27 to TRBJ1-5; 9 bases are a match to TRBD1. This CDR3 contains 14 residues. J lost 4 bases, V lost 5 bases, and 3 bases had no gene match. Germline CDR1 is MNHEY and CDR2 is SMNVEV (reference sequence). In nucleotides, the CDR3 is TGTGCCAGCAGTCCTGGGACAGGGAATCAGCCCCAGCATTTT. Translating gives CASSPGTGNQPQHF.

J is TRBJ2-3 and V is TRBV14, with D hard to call. CDR3 size: 14 residues. CDR1 is SGHDN, CDR2 FVKESK, per germline. Trimming left V 6 bases short and J 2 bases short, with 12 bases between. The CDR3 bases are TGTGCCAGCAGGGGCAGTCCCTACACAGATACGCAGTATTTT. Residues: CASRGSPYTDTQYF. Looking up the rest from reference TRBV14 and TRBJ2-3 gives the full variable domain: EAGVTQFPSHSVIEKGQTVTLRCDPISGHDNLYWYRRVMGKEIKFLLHFVKESKQDESGMPNNRFLAERTGGTYSTLKVQPAELEDSGVYFCASRGSPYTDTQYFGPGTRLTVL.

The table lists this clone with a few counts. The CDR3, as DNA: TGTGCCAGCAGCGTTGGACAGGGGATTTATGGCTACACCTTC. Amino acids: CASSVGQGIYGYTF. The chain recombines TRBV9 with TRBJ1-2; 9 positions agree with TRBD1. V shed 2 bases and J 5 bases; nucleotides not matched to a gene: 4. Germline CDR1 is SGDLS and CDR2 is YYNGEE. CDR3 size: 14 residues.

V gene TRBV15 combines with J gene TRBJ2-7; TRBD1 matches at 8 bases. Trimming removed 7 bases from V and 6 bases from J; junction bases left unmatched: 8. This CDR3 is 13 amino acids long. CDR1 and CDR2 from the germline V gene are LNHNV and YYDKDF (reference sequence). This CDR3 reads CATNSGQGGEQYF. In DNA form, the CDR3 reads TGTGCCACCAACTCTGGACAGGGCGGCGAGCAGTACTTC.

The rearrangement uses TRBV28 and TRBJ1-1, with D possibly TRBD1 on 5 matching bases. V was trimmed by 6 bases and J by 6 bases, leaving 17 bases between them. Germline values: CDR1 MDHEN, CDR2 SYDVKM. The CDR3 spans 14 residues. The CDR3 here is CASRRVGAGAEAFF. The CDR3 region has the DNA TGTGCCAGCAGGCGAGTTGGGGCCGGCGCTGAAGCTTTCTTT. Using reference TRBV28 and TRBJ1-1 for the parts outside the CDR3, the full variable domain is DVKVTQSSRYLVKRTGEKVFLECVQDMDHENMFWYRQDPGLGLRLIYFSYDVKMKEKGDIPEGYSVSREKKERFSLILESASTNQTSMYLCASRRVGAGAEAFFGQGTRLTVV.

The V gene is TRBV28, the J gene TRBJ2-7; possibly TRBD1 for D (5 bases). The germline V gene encodes CDR1 MDHEN and CDR2 SYDVKM. The V end lost 7 bases, the J end lost 4 bases, and 20 bases lay between the germline ends. CDR3 length equals 15 residues. The CDR3 reads CASIQAQGSFYEQYF. Written as DNA, the CDR3 is TGTGCCAGCATCCAGGCCCAGGGCTCTTTTTACGAGCAGTACTTC.

The chain has TRBV20-1 and TRBJ2-3, with 13 bases matching TRBD2. J gave up 3 bases and V 5 bases, and 14 bases lay outside the gene matches. The germline gives CDR1 DFQATT, CDR2 SNEGSKA (reference sequence). CDR3 length equals 18 residues. The CDR3 spells CSARDFKLAGGGTDTQYF. CDR3 nucleotides: TGCAGTGCTCGTGACTTTAAACTAGCGGGAGGGGGGACAGATACGCAGTATTTT.

The chain carries TRBV28 and TRBJ1-4, with D perhaps TRBD1 (6 bases). Germline-derived CDR1 and CDR2 are MDHEN and SYDVKM. The CDR3 is made up of 13 amino acids. V was clipped by 6 bases and J by 8 bases, with 13 bases between them. The CDR3 sequence: CASRFLGGEKLFF. CDR3 bases: TGTGCCAGCAGGTTTTTAGGGGGAGAAAAACTGTTTTTT.

This chain uses TRBV5-6 with TRBJ1-1; TRBD1 matches 10 bases. Germline assignment: CDR1 SGHDT and CDR2 YYEEEE. V shed 2 bases, J shed 4 bases, and the junction held 14 bases outside the gene matches. The CDR3 has 18 residues. The DNA of the CDR3 is TGTGCCAGCAGCTTTCCCCCGGGACAGGGGTTACGGGCCACTGAAGCTTTCTTT. It encodes CASSFPPGQGLRATEAFF.

The chain is built from TRBV27 and TRBJ2-3; 10 nucleotides agree with TRBD2. The V and J ends lost 3 bases and 6 bases, in that order; junction bases with no gene match: 3. Germline V gene data show CDR1 as MNHEY and CDR2 as SMNVEV (reference sequence). There are 14 residues in the CDR3. In DNA form, the CDR3 reads TGTGCCAGCAGTTTTGGTAGCGGGGGGGATACGCAGTATTTT. The encoded protein is CASSFGSGGDTQYF.

In its sample, this clone was seen a few times. The chain has TRBV29-1 and TRBJ2-2, with 9 bases aligning to TRBD2. The V segment lost 3 bases and the J segment 5 bases; nucleotides outside the gene matches: 7. The germline CDR1 and CDR2 sequences are SQVTM and ANQGSEA. The CDR3 extends over 15 amino acids. The CDR3 DNA follows: TGCAGCGTTGAGGGCGGGAGGGCCAGGACCGGGGAGCTGTTTTTT. It is translated as CSVEGGRARTGELFF.

The genes are TRBV2 and TRBJ2-2, with D possibly being TRBD2 (5 bases). Germline V gene sequence: CDR1 SNHLY, CDR2 FYNNEI. The CDR3 totals 15 residues. The germline V and J ends were trimmed by 8 bases and 5 bases, with 18 bases remaining between them. The CDR3 DNA reads TGTGCCAGCCAACTAGAGATAGTAGGTACCGGGGAGCTGTTTTTT. This encodes CASQLEIVGTGELFF.

The V and J genes are TRBV7-2 and TRBJ2-7; the match to TRBD1 covers 12 bases. CDR3 length: 13 amino acids. CDR1 is SGHTA and CDR2 is FQGNSA in the germline V gene. The J segment lost 6 bases and the V segment lost 4 bases, leaving 1 base of the junction unmatched. The CDR3 loop reads CASSWDRGREQYF. Here the CDR3 DNA reads TGTGCCAGCAGCTGGGACAGGGGGCGCGAGCAGTACTTC.

With respect to this clone: A junction boundary mismatches the germline segment, possibly from a read error. The CDR3 DNA is TGTGCCAGCAGCTCGACGCGCGAGGGGGAAAAACTGCTTTTT. Translating it yields CASSSTREGEKLLF. This chain connects TRBV13 to TRBJ1-4, with D tentatively TRBD1 (6 bases). The CDR3 loop spans 14 amino acids. Germline lookup yields CDR1 PRHDT and CDR2 FYEKMQ (reference sequence). The entire variable domain, with the rest obtained from reference TRBV13 and TRBJ1-4, is as follows: AAGVIQSPRHLIKEKRETATLKCYPIPRHDTVYWYQQGPGQDPQFLISFYEKMQSDKGSIPDRFSAQQFSDYHSELNMSSLELGDSALYFCASSSTREGEKLLFGSGTQLSVL.

The V gene is TRBV28, the J gene TRBJ1-5; 8 bases fit TRBD1. Per the germline V gene, CDR1 is MDHEN and CDR2 is SYDVKM. J was trimmed by 6 bases and V by 2 bases; bases with no gene match: 6. This CDR3 comprises 15 residues. CDR3 in DNA: TGTGCCAGCAGTTTAAGAGACAGGGGCGGTCAGCCCCAGCATTTT. It is translated as CASSLRDRGGQPQHF.

This clone appeared a few times. The chain links TRBV7-2 to TRBJ2-7; weak D call: TRBD1 (6 bases). Germline CDR1 is SGHTA and CDR2 is FQGNSA. V was clipped by 5 bases and J by 9 bases, with 17 bases between them. CDR3 length equals 13 residues. The CDR3 DNA follows: TGTGCCAGCAGCCTCCGGGACACCGCCGGGCAGTACTTC. As protein: CASSLRDTAGQYF.

As for this clone: A junction end diverges from the germline sequence, so it may reflect a read error. The V and J genes are TRBV25-1 and TRBJ1-2; D is ambiguous. The CDR3 covers 12 residues. CDR1 and CDR2 (germline): MGHDK, SYGVNS. The CDR3, as DNA: TGTGCCAGCAGTGAATATACTCTCTCCCCCGTCTTC. This sequence encodes CASSEYTLSPVF.

The chain combines TRBV5-4 with TRBJ2-1; D not certain. CDR1 and CDR2 (germline): SGHNT, YYREEE (reference sequence). CDR3 length: 13 amino acids. Trimming took 4 bases from V and 1 from J, leaving 6 bases between them. Here the CDR3 DNA reads TGTGCCAGCAGCAGCTGGTCCTACAATGAGCAGTTCTTC. Its translation: CASSSWSYNEQFF.

V is TRBV27 and J is TRBJ2-1; TRBD2 agrees at 10 bases. The CDR3 runs to 17 residues. CDR1 MNHEY and CDR2 SMNVEV come from the germline V gene (reference sequence). Trimming cost V 2 bases and J 7 bases; bases outside gene matches: 11. The CDR3 protein is CASSLPPTSGNRNEQFF. The CDR3, as DNA: TGTGCCAGCAGTTTACCACCTACTAGCGGGAATCGGAATGAGCAGTTCTTC.

The V call is TRBV3-1 (or the pseudogene TRBV3-2), the J call TRBJ2-1; D is ambiguous. The CDR3 contains 12 residues. CDR1 LGHDT and CDR2 YNNKEL come from the germline V gene (reference sequence). V was shortened by 1 base and J by 10 bases, with 8 bases between the two germline ends. CDR3 amino acids: CASSQVAGEQFF. In DNA, the CDR3 is TGTGCCAGCAGCCAAGTAGCCGGGGAGCAGTTCTTC.

Details on this clone: One end of the junction is discordant with germline, which a read error may explain. The chain carries TRBV27 and TRBJ1-4; no firm D call. CDR3 size: 16 residues. The germline CDR1 and CDR2 sequences are MNHEY and SMNVEV (reference sequence). This CDR3 is CASSSRRETAGRKLLF. CDR3 sequence (DNA): TGTGCCAGCAGTTCCCGGCGCGAGACGGCGGGGAGAAAACTGCTTTTT. The variable domain in full, with the rest retrieved from reference TRBV27 and TRBJ1-4, is EAQVTQNPRYLITVTGKKLTVTCSQNMNHEYMSWYRQDPGLGLRQIYYSMNVEVTDKGDVPEGYKVSRKEKRNFPLILESPSPNQTSLYFCASSSRRETAGRKLLFGSGTQLSVL.

Notes on this clone: Its ends do not fully match the called genes, so a read error is possible. The J gene is TRBJ1-4, the V gene TRBV7-9, with 7 bases lining up with TRBD1. The CDR3 contains 16 residues. Germline CDR1 SEHNR, CDR2 FQNEAQ (reference sequence). DNA for the CDR3: TGTGCCAGCAGCTTACCTCAGGGGGGAGAGAATGAAAAACTGCTTTTT. It encodes CASSLPQGGENEKLLF.

The gene calls are TRBV30 and TRBJ2-1, with TRBD2 identical over 9 bases. Germline V gives CDR1 GTSNPN, CDR2 SVGIG (reference sequence). The trim removed 0 bases at V and 7 bases at J, leaving 7 bases unmatched. This CDR3 region has 15 residues. The CDR3: CAWSVPGLARNEQFF. For the CDR3, the DNA is TGTGCCTGGAGTGTACCGGGACTAGCTAGGAATGAGCAGTTCTTC.

Only one count was recorded for this clone. The genes are TRBV15 and TRBJ2-1, with 11 bases that match TRBD2. CDR3 length: 15 residues. V was pared by 5 bases and J by 5 bases, with 5 bases of the junction left unmatched. In germline, CDR1 is LNHNV, CDR2 YYDKDF (reference sequence). DNA for the CDR3: TGTGCCACCAGCTTGGAACTAGCGGGAGACAATGAGCAGTTCTTC. This codes for CATSLELAGDNEQFF.

This sequence joins TRBV7-3 and TRBJ2-2, with TRBD1 identical over 7 bases. The length of the CDR3 is 14 residues. With V trimmed by 5 bases and J by 5 bases, 5 bases remained unmatched. Germline loops: CDR1 SGHTA, CDR2 FQGTGA. The CDR3 nucleotides read TGTGCCAGCAGCCACAGGGGTGGGACCGGGGAGCTGTTTTTT. Translation gives CASSHRGGTGELFF.